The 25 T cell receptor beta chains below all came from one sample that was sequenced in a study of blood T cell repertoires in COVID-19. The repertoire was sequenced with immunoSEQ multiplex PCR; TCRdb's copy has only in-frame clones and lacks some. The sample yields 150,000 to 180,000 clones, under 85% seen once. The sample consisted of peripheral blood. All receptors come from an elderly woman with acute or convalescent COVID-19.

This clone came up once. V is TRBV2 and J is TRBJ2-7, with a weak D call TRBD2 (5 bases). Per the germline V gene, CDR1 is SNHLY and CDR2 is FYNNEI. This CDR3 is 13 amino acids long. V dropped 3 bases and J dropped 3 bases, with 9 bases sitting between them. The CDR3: CASSEREFYEQYF. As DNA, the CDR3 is TGTGCCAGCAGTGAGAGGGAGTTCTACGAGCAGTACTTC.

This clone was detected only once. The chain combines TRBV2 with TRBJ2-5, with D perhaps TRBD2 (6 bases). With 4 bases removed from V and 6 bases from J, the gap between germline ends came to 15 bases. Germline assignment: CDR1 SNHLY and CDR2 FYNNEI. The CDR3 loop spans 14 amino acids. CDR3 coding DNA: TGTGCCAGCAGTGGGGGAGGTAGCATACAGACCCAGTACTTC. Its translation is CASSGGGSIQTQYF.

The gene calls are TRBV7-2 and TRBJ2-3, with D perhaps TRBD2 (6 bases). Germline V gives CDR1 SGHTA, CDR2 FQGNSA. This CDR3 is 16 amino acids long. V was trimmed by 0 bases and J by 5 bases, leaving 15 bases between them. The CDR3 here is CASSLAGRGPGDTQYF. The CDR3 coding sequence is TGTGCCAGCAGCTTAGCTGGGCGGGGACCCGGAGATACGCAGTATTTT.

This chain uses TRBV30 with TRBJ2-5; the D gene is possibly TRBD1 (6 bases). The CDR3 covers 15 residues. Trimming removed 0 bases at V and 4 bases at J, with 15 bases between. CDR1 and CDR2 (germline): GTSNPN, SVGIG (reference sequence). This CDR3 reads CAWSVDRRAGETQYF. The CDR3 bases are TGTGCCTGGAGTGTGGACAGACGGGCGGGAGAGACCCAGTACTTC.

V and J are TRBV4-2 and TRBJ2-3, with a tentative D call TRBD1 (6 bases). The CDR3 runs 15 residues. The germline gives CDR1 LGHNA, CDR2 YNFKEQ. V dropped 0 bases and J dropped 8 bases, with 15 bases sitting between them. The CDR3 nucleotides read TGTGCCAGCAGCCAAGATGGAACAGGGTTAACTACGCAGTATTTT. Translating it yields CASSQDGTGLTTQYF.

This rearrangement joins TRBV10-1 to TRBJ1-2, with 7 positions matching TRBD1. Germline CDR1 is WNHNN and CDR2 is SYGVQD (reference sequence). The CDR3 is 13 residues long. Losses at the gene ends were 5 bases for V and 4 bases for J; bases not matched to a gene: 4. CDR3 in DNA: TGCGCCAGCAGTCCGGGACAGACCTATGGCTACACCTTC. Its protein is CASSPGQTYGYTF.

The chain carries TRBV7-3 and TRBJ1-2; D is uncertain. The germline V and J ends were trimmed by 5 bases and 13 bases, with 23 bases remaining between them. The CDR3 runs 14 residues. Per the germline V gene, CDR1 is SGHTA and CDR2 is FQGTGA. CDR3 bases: TGTGCCAGCAGCCCTCGAAGCGGCGAGCGAATAATCACCTTC. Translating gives CASSPRSGERIITF.

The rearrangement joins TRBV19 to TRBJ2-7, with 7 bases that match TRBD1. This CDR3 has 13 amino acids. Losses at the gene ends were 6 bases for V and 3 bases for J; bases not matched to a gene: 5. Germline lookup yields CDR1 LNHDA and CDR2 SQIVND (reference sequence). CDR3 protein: CASRGTDFYEQYF. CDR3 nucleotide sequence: TGTGCCAGTAGGGGGACAGATTTCTACGAGCAGTACTTC.

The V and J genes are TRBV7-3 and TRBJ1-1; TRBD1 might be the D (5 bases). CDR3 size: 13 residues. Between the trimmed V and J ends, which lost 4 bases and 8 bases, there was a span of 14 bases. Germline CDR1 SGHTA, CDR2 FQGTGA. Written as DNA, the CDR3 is TGTGCCAGCAGCTCCTTTGGGGCAGGGGAAGCTTTCTTT. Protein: CASSSFGAGEAFF.

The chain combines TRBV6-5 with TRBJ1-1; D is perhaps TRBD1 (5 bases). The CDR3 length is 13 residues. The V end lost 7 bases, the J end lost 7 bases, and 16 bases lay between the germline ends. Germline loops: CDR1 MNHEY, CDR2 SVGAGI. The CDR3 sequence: CASKRTPSNEAFF. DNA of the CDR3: TGTGCCAGCAAACGGACACCGTCCAATGAAGCTTTCTTT.

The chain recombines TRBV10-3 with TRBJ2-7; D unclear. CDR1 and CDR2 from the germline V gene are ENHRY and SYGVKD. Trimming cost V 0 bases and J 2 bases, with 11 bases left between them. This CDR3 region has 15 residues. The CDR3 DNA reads TGTGCCATCAGTGAGTCGGGCGCGACGGCCTACGAGCAGTACTTC. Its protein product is CAISESGATAYEQYF.

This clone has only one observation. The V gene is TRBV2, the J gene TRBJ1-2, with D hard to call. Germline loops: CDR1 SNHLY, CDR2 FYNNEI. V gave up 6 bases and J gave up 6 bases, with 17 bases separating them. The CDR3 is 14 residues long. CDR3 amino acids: CASREGSPGDGYTF. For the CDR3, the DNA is TGTGCCAGCAGAGAGGGATCTCCTGGAGATGGCTACACCTTC.

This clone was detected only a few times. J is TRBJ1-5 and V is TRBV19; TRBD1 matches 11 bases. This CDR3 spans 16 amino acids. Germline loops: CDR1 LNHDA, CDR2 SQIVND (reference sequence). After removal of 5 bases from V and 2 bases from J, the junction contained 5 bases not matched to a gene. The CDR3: CASSRTGGAGNQPQHF. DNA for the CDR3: TGTGCCAGTAGTCGGACAGGGGGCGCAGGCAATCAGCCCCAGCATTTT.

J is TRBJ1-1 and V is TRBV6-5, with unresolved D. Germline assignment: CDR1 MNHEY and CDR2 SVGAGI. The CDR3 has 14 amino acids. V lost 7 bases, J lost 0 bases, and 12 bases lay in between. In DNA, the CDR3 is TGTGCCAGCACCCGTATAACTATGAACACTGAAGCTTTCTTT. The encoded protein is CASTRITMNTEAFF.

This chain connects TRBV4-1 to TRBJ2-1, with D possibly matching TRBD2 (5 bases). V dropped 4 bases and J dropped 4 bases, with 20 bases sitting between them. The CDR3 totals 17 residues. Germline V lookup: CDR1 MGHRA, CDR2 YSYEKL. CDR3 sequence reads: CASSPAERTSTYNEQFF. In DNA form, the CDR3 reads TGCGCCAGCAGCCCGGCCGAGAGGACTTCAACATACAATGAGCAGTTCTTC.

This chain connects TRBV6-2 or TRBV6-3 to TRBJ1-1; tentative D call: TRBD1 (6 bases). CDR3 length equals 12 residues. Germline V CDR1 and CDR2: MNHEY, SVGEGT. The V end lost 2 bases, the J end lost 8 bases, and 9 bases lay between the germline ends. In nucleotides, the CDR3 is TGTGCCAGCAGTTACATCGGGACAGAAGCTTTCTTT. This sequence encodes CASSYIGTEAFF.

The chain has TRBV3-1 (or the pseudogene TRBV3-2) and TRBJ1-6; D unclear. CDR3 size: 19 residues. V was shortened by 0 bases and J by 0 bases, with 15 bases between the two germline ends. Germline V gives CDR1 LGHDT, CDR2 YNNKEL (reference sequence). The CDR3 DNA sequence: TGTGCCAGCAGCCAAGACCCTCCCCTTACGGGCTCCTATAATTCACCCCTCCACTTT. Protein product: CASSQDPPLTGSYNSPLHF.

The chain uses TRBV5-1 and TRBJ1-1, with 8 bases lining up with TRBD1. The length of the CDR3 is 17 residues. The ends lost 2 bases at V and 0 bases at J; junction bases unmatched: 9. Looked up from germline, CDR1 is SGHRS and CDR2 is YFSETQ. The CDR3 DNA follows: TGCGCCAGCAGCTTAGATCGTCAGGGGGCAATGAACACTGAAGCTTTCTTT. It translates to CASSLDRQGAMNTEAFF.

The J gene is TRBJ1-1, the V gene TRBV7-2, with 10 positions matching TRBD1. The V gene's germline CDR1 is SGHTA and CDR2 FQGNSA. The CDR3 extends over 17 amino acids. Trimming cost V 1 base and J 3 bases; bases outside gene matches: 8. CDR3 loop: CASSLGGGTGAYTEAFF. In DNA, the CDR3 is TGTGCCAGCAGCTTAGGAGGGGGGACAGGGGCATACACTGAAGCTTTCTTT.

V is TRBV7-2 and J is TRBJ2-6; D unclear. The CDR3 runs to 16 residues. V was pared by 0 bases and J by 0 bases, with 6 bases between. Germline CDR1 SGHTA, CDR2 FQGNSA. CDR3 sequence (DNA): TGTGCCAGCAGCTTAGCCCCCGGCTCTGGGGCCAACGTCCTGACTTTC. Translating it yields CASSLAPGSGANVLTF.

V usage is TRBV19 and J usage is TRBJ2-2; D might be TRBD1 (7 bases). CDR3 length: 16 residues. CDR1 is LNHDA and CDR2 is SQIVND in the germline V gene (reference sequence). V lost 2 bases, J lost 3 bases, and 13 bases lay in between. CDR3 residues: CASSIFRGADTGELFF. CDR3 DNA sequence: TGTGCCAGTAGTATATTCAGGGGGGCGGACACCGGGGAGCTGTTTTTT.

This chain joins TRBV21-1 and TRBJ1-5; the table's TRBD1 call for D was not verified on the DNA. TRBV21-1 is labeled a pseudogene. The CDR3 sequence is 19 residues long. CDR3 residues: CASSNWHQVETGEGQPQHF. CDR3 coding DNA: TGTGCCAGCAGCAACTGGCATCAAGTAGAGACAGGGGAAGGTCAGCCCCAGCATTTT.

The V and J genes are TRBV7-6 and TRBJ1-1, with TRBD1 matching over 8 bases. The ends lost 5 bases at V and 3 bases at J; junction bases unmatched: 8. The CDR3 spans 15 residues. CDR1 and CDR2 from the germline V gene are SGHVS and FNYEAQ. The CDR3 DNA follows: TGTGCCAGCAGCCCCGGCAGACAGGGGTACACTGAAGCTTTCTTT. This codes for CASSPGRQGYTEAFF. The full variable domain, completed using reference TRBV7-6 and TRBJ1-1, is GAGVSQSPRYKVTKRGQDVALRCDPISGHVSLYWYRQALGQGPEFLTYFNYEAQQDKSGLPNDRFSAERPEGSISTLTIQRTEQRDSAMYRCASSPGRQGYTEAFFGQGTRLTVV.

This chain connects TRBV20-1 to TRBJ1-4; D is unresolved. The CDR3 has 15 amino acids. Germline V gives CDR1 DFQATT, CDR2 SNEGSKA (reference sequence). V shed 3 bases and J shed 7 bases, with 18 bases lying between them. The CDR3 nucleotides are TGCAGTGCTAGTGAGATGGGAGAATCGTCTGAAAAACTGTTTTTT. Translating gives CSASEMGESSEKLFF.

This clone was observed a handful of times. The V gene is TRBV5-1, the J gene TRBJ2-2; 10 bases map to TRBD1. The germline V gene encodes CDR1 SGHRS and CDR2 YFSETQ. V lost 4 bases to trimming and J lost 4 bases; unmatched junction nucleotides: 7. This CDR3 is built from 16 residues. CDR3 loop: CASSVHRTGGTGELFF. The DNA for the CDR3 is TGCGCCAGCAGCGTGCACCGGACAGGGGGCACCGGGGAGCTGTTTTTT. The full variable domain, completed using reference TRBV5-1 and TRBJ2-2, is KAGVTQTPRYLIKTRGQQVTLSCSPISGHRSVSWYQQTPGQGLQFLFEYFSETQRNKGNFPGRFSGRQFSNSRSEMNVSTLELGDSALYLCASSVHRTGGTGELFFGEGSRLTVL.